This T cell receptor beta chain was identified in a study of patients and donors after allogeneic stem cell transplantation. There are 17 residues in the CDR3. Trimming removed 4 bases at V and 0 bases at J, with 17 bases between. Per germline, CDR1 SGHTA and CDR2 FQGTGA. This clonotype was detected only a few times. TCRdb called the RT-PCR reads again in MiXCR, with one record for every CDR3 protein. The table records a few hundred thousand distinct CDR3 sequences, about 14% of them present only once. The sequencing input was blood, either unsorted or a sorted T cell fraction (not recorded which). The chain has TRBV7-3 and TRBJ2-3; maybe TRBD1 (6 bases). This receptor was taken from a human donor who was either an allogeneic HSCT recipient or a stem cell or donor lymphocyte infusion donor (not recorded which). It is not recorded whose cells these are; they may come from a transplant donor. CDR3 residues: CASSSDIGGRSTDTQYF. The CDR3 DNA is TGTGCCAGCAGCTCTGATATAGGGGGACGAAGCACAGATACGCAGTATTTT.